The 16 T cell receptor beta chains below were found in one sample sequenced in a study of early T cells in non-severe SARS-CoV-2 infection (dated by TCRdb to 2020 to 2022). The library relied on 5' RACE. Sequencer: NextSeq 500. Using fastp trimming at Q25 and MiXCR clonotype assembly, TCRdb reanalyzed the public sequencing data and kept in-frame beta chains. Each entry merges the rows of one CDR3 protein and shows their most common DNA and genes. The sample table lists around 80,000 distinct CDR3 sequences, roughly 13% of them with a count of one. The top ten clones comprise approximately 6% of the sample. The sample comprised whole blood. These TCRs come from an adult who was a healthcare worker with PCR-confirmed SARS-CoV-2 infection or an uninfected control (not recorded which).

V gene TRBV29-1 combines with J gene TRBJ2-1; 8 bases line up with TRBD1. The junction had 3 bases not matched to a gene; V was cut back by 5 bases and J by 6 bases. The CDR3 consists of 12 residues. Germline CDR1 SQVTM, CDR2 ANQGSEA. The CDR3 here is CSVRTGPNEQFF. DNA of the CDR3: TGCAGCGTTCGGACAGGGCCCAATGAGCAGTTCTTC.

V is TRBV5-1 and J is TRBJ2-2; 8 bases line up with TRBD2. The CDR3 spans 19 residues. The V gene end was trimmed by 2 bases and the J gene end by 2 bases; junction bases not matched to a gene: 14. Germline CDR1 reads SGHRS; CDR2 reads YFSETQ. For the CDR3, the DNA is TGCGCCAGCAGCTTTCAGCCGAGCGGGAGCTCCAGCAACACCGGGGAGCTGTTTTTT. Residues: CASSFQPSGSSSNTGELFF.

This clonotype has ten or more counts. This chain uses TRBV4-1 with TRBJ2-1, with no clear D. The CDR3 loop spans 12 amino acids. Germline V CDR1 and CDR2: MGHRA, YSYEKL. The V end lost 0 bases, the J end lost 10 bases, and 7 bases lay between the germline ends. CDR3 amino acids: CASSQDGPEQFF. The DNA of the CDR3 is TGCGCCAGCAGCCAAGATGGGCCAGAGCAGTTCTTC.

This chain links TRBV9 with TRBJ2-7, with 9 bases fitting TRBD2. The CDR3 has 15 amino acids. Germline values: CDR1 SGDLS, CDR2 YYNGEE. J lost 5 bases, V lost 0 bases, and 6 bases had no gene match. CDR3 bases: TGTGCCAGCAGCGTAGGTTTAGCGGGAGAGGACGAGCAGTACTTC. Protein: CASSVGLAGEDEQYF.

On this clonotype itself: A much larger clone differs from this one at a single base, so this may be a read error. This chain uses TRBV20-1 with TRBJ2-7, with D possibly TRBD1 on 5 matching bases. The germline V gene encodes CDR1 DFQATT and CDR2 SNEGSKA (reference sequence). V dropped 1 base and J dropped 3 bases, with 10 bases sitting between them. This CDR3 spans 13 amino acids. DNA of the CDR3: TGCAGTGCTAGAGGACAGCGAGGCTACGAGCAGTACTTC. Its protein product is CSARGQRGYEQYF.

The chain carries TRBV5-1 and TRBJ1-6, with 8 positions matching TRBD1. The germline CDR1 and CDR2 sequences are SGHRS and YFSETQ. V lost 3 bases, J lost 5 bases, and 4 bases stayed unmatched. This CDR3 has 15 amino acids. The CDR3 sequence: CASSSWTGNNSPLHF. In nucleotides, the CDR3 is TGCGCCAGCAGCTCCTGGACAGGGAATAATTCACCCCTCCACTTT.

This clonotype was counted only a few times. V and J are TRBV5-1 and TRBJ2-7; 12 nucleotides agree with TRBD2. The CDR3 is 14 amino acids. The ends lost 7 bases at V and 3 bases at J; junction bases unmatched: 5. Germline V lookup: CDR1 SGHRS, CDR2 YFSETQ. This chain's CDR3 is CASSRTSGIYEQYF. CDR3 nucleotides: TGCGCCAGCTCCCGGACTAGCGGGATCTACGAGCAGTACTTC.

The chain carries TRBV2 and TRBJ1-2; 7 nucleotides agree with TRBD1. Germline trimming cut 8 bases from V and 3 bases from J; bases unmatched to any gene: 6. Germline V gene data show CDR1 as SNHLY and CDR2 as FYNNEI. CDR3 length: 13 residues. The CDR3 sequence: CASYTGADYGYTF. The CDR3 DNA reads as TGTGCCAGCTATACAGGGGCAGACTATGGCTACACCTTC.

This clonotype has a count of ten or more. The chain combines TRBV3-1 with TRBJ2-2; D not certain. The CDR3 extends over 17 amino acids. V was cut by 0 bases and J by 2 bases, with 13 bases left in between. Germline loops: CDR1 LGHDT, CDR2 YNNKEL (reference sequence). CDR3 nucleotide sequence: TGTGCCAGCAGCCAAGAACTTTTCTGGGGTAACACCGGGGAGCTGTTTTTT. It translates to CASSQELFWGNTGELFF.

The J gene is TRBJ1-1, the V gene TRBV6-5; 7 bases fit TRBD1. The junction had 7 bases not matched to a gene; V was cut back by 5 bases and J by 7 bases. This CDR3 has 13 residues. The germline gives CDR1 MNHEY, CDR2 SVGAGI. DNA for the CDR3: TGTGCCAGCAGTAACGGACAGGCCTTTGAAGCTTTCTTT. This gives the protein CASSNGQAFEAFF.

This clonotype was counted a few times. This chain links TRBV27 with TRBJ2-5; possibly TRBD2 for D (5 bases). Trimming stripped 6 bases from V and 5 bases from J, with 19 bases between. CDR1 is MNHEY and CDR2 is SMNVEV in the germline V gene (reference sequence). The CDR3 runs 15 residues. CDR3: CASSLVPRTGETQYF. Written as DNA, the CDR3 is TGTGCCAGCAGCTTAGTACCCCGGACGGGGGAGACCCAGTACTTC.

The rearrangement links TRBV5-4 to TRBJ2-3, with D unresolved. The CDR3 totals 15 residues. The germline V gene has CDR1 SGHNT and CDR2 YYREEE (reference sequence). Trimming cost V 0 bases and J 2 bases, with 10 bases left between them. The CDR3 region has the DNA TGTGCCAGCAGCTTGGGGGAAAGCTCCACAGATACGCAGTATTTT. Translation gives CASSLGESSTDTQYF.

The rearrangement joins TRBV5-1 to TRBJ1-1, with D possibly TRBD1 on 5 matching bases. The CDR3 totals 15 residues. The V end was cut by 4 bases, the J end by 4 bases, with 17 bases between. Germline CDR1 is SGHRS and CDR2 is YFSETQ. CDR3 protein: CASSPRGGEGTEAFF. CDR3 bases: TGCGCCAGCAGCCCCCGGGGGGGAGAGGGCACTGAAGCTTTCTTT.

This clonotype came up a few times. CDR3 loop: CARSLPAYHQPQHF. The CDR3 bases are TGTGCCAGAAGCTTACCGGCCTACCATCAGCCCCAGCATTTT. The gene calls are TRBV5-3 and TRBJ1-5; no definite D call. TRBV5-3 qualifies as an ORF whose function is uncertain. The length of the CDR3 is 14 residues. V lost 2 bases, J lost 5 bases, and 11 bases lay in between.

There are many counts of this clonotype. This chain connects TRBV4-1 to TRBJ1-1; TRBD1 matches at 10 bases. CDR1 MGHRA and CDR2 YSYEKL come from the germline V gene. Losses at the gene ends were 8 bases for V and 4 bases for J; bases not matched to a gene: 7. The CDR3 runs 14 residues. The CDR3 nucleotides read TGCGCCAGCCGAGAGACAGGGGGCCTCACTGAAGCTTTCTTT. Protein sequence: CASRETGGLTEAFF.

The rearrangement links TRBV9 to TRBJ2-3; D is unclear. Trimming cost V 4 bases and J 2 bases, with 11 bases left between them. Germline V gene lookup returns CDR1 SGDLS and CDR2 YYNGEE. The CDR3 runs to 14 residues. CDR3 DNA sequence: TGTGCCAGCAGCCCGCACGGAACCACAGATACGCAGTATTTT. Translating it yields CASSPHGTTDTQYF.